The clone carrying this T cell receptor beta chain has just a few counts. Antigen specificity is unknown. This entry is derived from a study of T cells after yellow fever vaccination. Trimming left V 5 bases short and J 4 bases short, with 18 bases between. Germline CDR1 is SGHTA and CDR2 is FQGTGA. The CDR3 has 16 amino acids. TCRdb analysed the 5' RACE reads with MiXCR anew, one entry per CDR3 protein. The sample includes some 320,000 distinct CDR3 sequences, roughly 3.9% seen only once; the top ten take 20% to 25%. General observations from the study: It was a small share of clonotypes that appeared in both CD4 and CD8 compartments. Bulk-population clonotypes that are abundant could appear as contaminants in FACS-sorted repertoires. Detected again after the booster were most primary-vaccination clones, at about 96% CD4 and about 90% CD8.

The gene calls are TRBV7-3 and TRBJ2-1; D gene unclear. The TCR was taken from a man between 18 and 29 years old who received the YFV17D yellow fever vaccine. Sample: PBMCs, taken 5 days after the yellow fever booster vaccination. CDR3 protein: CASSPRPPHRYNEQFF. CDR3 bases: TGTGCCAGCAGCCCGCGCCCCCCCCATCGATACAATGAGCAGTTCTTC.